A single T cell receptor (beta chain) is shown here with its context. V lost 6 bases and J lost 3; bases outside the gene matches: 8. The CDR3 consists of 15 residues. The germline gives CDR1 SEHNR, CDR2 FQNEAQ (reference sequence). These data belong to a study of T cell responses to AZD1222 COVID-19 vaccine. The repertoire was sequenced with immunoSEQ multiplex PCR; TCRdb's copy has only in-frame clones and lacks some. The table has around 130,000 clones, around 87% seen once. The receptor comes from an adult who received the AZD1222 COVID-19 vaccine. The genes are TRBV7-9 and TRBJ2-7; 10 bases match TRBD1. This material consisted of peripheral blood, taken 28 days after the second AZD1222 dose. The CDR3 protein is CASRGAGTGDYEQYF. The CDR3 DNA reads as TGTGCCAGCAGAGGTGCAGGGACAGGGGACTACGAGCAGTACTTC.